The present entry profiles one TCR beta chain with its context. The data were obtained in a study of cytotoxic CD8 clonotypes in ibrutinib-treated CLL. The protocol was immunoSEQ multiplex PCR, while the TCRdb copy is restricted to in-frame clones and leaves out a portion. The sample carries 200,000 to 250,000 clones, approximately 70% recorded once. V lost 3 bases and J 8 bases, leaving 10 bases between the germline ends. CDR3 size: 13 residues. CDR1 is MNHEY and CDR2 is SMNVEV in the germline V gene (reference sequence). The source was PBMCs, collected after 12 months of ibrutinib treatment. V usage is TRBV27 and J usage is TRBJ1-4; the D is unclear. The sequence was collected from a human donor with chronic lymphocytic leukemia. CDR3 loop: CASSFRTGEKLFF. CDR3 nucleotides: TGTGCCAGCAGTTTTAGGACGGGCGAAAAACTGTTTTTT.